This is a list of T cell receptor beta chains from one sample in a study of TIL therapy for anti-PD-1-resistant metastatic lung cancer. The table came from immunoSEQ multiplex PCR; TCRdb's copy has only in-frame clones and leaves some out. The sample records about 52,000 clones, 70% to 80% being singletons. The sample consisted of blood, taken at baseline. All receptors come from a woman aged 30-85 years with non-small cell lung cancer. Each CDR3 is given without its conserved first and last residue.

J gene,V gene,CDR3 length,CDR3 protein
TRBJ2-7,TRBV21-1,13,ASSTRELAIYEQY
TRBJ1-1,TRBV9,11,ASSLDRTGKLF
TRBJ2-5,TRBV7-2,11,ASSQTWGETQY
TRBJ2-1,TRBV5-1,12,ASSVAGERNEQF
TRBJ2-7,TRBV18,12,ASSPPNSPYEQY
TRBJ2-5,TRBV29-1,11,SGRTEYQETQY
TRBJ1-2,TRBV19,13,ASSPDGPLGYGYT
TRBJ2-7,TRBV20-1,9,SALGGSEQY
TRBJ1-3,TRBV18,14,ASSPPSLSSGNTIY
TRBJ2-2,TRBV10-1,11,ASSAGAAGELF
TRBJ2-7,TRBV2,11,ASTGTGLSEQY
TRBJ1-1,TRBV6-5,12,ASKTGGLGTEAF
TRBJ2-7,TRBV7-3,11,ASSPANTGEQY
TRBJ2-7,TRBV7-8,11,ASSTQGTGEQY
TRBJ2-3,TRBV29-1,13,SAVVIRRELDTQY
TRBJ1-5,TRBV7-2,11,ASSGDRGQPQH
TRBJ2-5,TRBV11-2,14,ASSLGQRRVQETQY
TRBJ1-1,TRBV28,12,ASSHTYRGTEAF
TRBJ2-1,TRBV6-5,10,ASSLAGNEQF
TRBJ1-4,TRBV19,11,ASSGSANEKLF
TRBJ1-2,TRBV10-3,9,AISDGGGYT
TRBJ1-6,TRBV5-4,12,ASSLQGGSSPLH
TRBJ1-2,TRBV5-1,12,ASSATGEGYGYT
TRBJ1-1,TRBV7-9,11,ASSYRGLTEAF
TRBJ1-2,TRBV4-3,10,ASSQDRGGYT
TRBJ2-7,TRBV6-5,13,ASSYSGGRAYEQY
TRBJ1-4,TRBV23-1,9,ASSQGEKLF
TRBJ2-7,TRBV19,12,ASSIRRENYEQY
TRBJ2-1,TRBV29-1,10,SVAAGTNEQF
TRBJ1-2,TRBV29-1,10,SDGGDRASYT
TRBJ1-1,TRBV11-3,11,ASSLEMSTEAF
TRBJ2-2,TRBV7-8,14,ASSLDFGANTGELF
TRBJ1-5,TRBV29-1,11,SVQDSFNQPQH
TRBJ2-5,TRBV9,11,ASSGRYQETQY
TRBJ1-2,TRBV5-1,12,ASSLATGAYGYT
TRBJ1-5,TRBV7-2,13,ASSLRGQYNQPQH
TRBJ2-7,TRBV5-4,11,ASSDQQGSKQY
TRBJ2-2,TRBV6-1,14,ASSAFPGDLTGELF
TRBJ1-1,TRBV11-2,13,ASSYSDSMNTEAF
TRBJ1-5,TRBV7-9,12,ASSRSGGDQPQH
TRBJ1-4,TRBV6-6,11,ASSYSKVEKLF
TRBJ2-1,TRBV29-1,11,SIRTRQDNEQF
TRBJ2-4,TRBV6-1,12,ASSPGTGGNIQY
TRBJ2-2,TRBV9,11,ASSVPNTGELF
TRBJ1-2,TRBV4-1,14,ASSQEYQLPNYGYT
TRBJ1-1,TRBV29-1,13,SVVGQGRMNTEAF
TRBJ2-5,TRBV6-6,11,ASRGAPQETQY
TRBJ1-1,TRBV28,12,ASSSPAANTEAF